This T cell receptor beta chain was documented in a study of blood T cell repertoires in COVID-19. Study-wide context: There were acute and convalescent COVID-19 samples, and they came from the United States, Italy and Spain.

The method was immunoSEQ multiplex PCR; TCRdb's version includes in-frame clones alone and lacks a portion of them. The table records about 270,000 clones, over 80% of them present only once. The J segment lost 0 bases and the V segment lost 5 bases, leaving 5 bases of the junction unmatched. The CDR3 covers 15 residues. The chain combines TRBV5-3 with TRBJ2-1; 7 bases are a match to TRBD2. TRBV5-3 is noted as an ORF with a role that remains uncertain. The sample consisted of PBMCs or T cells enriched from blood (not recorded which). This clonotype was obtained from a woman aged 30 to 39 with acute COVID-19. CDR3 loop: CARRQTSDSYNEQFF. The CDR3 nucleotides read TGTGCCAGAAGACAAACTAGCGACTCCTACAATGAGCAGTTCTTC.